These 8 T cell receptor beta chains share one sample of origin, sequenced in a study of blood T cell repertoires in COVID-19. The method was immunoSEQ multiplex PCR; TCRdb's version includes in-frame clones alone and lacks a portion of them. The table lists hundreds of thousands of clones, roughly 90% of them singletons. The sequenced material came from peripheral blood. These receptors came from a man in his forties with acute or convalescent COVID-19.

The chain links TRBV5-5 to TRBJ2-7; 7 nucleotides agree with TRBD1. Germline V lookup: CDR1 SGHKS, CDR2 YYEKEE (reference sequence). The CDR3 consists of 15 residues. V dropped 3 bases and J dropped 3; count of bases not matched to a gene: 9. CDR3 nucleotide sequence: TGTGCCAGCAGCTCGCCCGGGACAGCAATCTACGAGCAGTACTTC. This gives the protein CASSSPGTAIYEQYF. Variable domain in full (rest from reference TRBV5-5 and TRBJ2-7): DAGVTQSPTHLIKTRGQQVTLRCSPISGHKSVSWYQQVLGQGPQFIFQYYEKEERGRGNFPDRFSARQFPNYSSELNVNALLLGDSALYLCASSSPGTAIYEQYFGPGTRLTVT.

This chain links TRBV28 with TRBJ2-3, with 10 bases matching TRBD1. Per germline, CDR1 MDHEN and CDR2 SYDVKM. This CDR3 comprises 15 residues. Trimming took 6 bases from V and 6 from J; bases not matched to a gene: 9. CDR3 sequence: CASSGRQGATDTQYF. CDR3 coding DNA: TGTGCCAGCAGCGGTCGACAGGGGGCGACGGATACGCAGTATTTT.

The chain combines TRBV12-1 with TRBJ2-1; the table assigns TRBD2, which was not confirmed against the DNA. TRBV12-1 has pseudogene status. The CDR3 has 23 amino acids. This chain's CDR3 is CASIPRGLAGRIPCLPIYNEQFF. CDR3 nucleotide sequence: TGTGCCAGCATTCCTAGGGGACTAGCGGGCCGGATTCCATGTCTACCCATCTACAATGAGCAGTTCTTC.

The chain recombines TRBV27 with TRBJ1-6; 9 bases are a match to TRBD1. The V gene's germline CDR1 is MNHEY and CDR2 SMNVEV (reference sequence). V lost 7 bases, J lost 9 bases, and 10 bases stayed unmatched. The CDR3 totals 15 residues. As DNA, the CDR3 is TGTGCCAGCACCCCCCGGGACAGGGTTCCTTCACCCCTCCACTTT. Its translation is CASTPRDRVPSPLHF.

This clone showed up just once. The DNA of the CDR3 is TGTGCCAGCAGCTCTCCGACAGGGAGTAGGGACACCATATATTTT. Its translation is CASSSPTGSRDTIYF. This chain joins TRBV11-2 and TRBJ1-3, with 7 bases identical to TRBD1. Germline V lookup: CDR1 SGHAT, CDR2 FQNNGV. The CDR3 is 15 amino acids. V shed 4 bases, J shed 8 bases, and the junction held 11 bases outside the gene matches.

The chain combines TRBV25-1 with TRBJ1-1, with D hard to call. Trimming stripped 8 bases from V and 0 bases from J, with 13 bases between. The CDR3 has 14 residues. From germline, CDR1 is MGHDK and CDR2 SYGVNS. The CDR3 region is CASSSTVMNTEAFF. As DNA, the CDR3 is TGTGCCAGCTCAAGTACAGTGATGAACACTGAAGCTTTCTTT.

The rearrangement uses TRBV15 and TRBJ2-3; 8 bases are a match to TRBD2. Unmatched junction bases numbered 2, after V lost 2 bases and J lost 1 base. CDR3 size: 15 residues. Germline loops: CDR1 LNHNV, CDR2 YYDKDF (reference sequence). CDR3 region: CATSRQTSGTDTQYF. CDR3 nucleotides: TGTGCCACCAGCAGACAGACTAGCGGCACAGATACGCAGTATTTT.

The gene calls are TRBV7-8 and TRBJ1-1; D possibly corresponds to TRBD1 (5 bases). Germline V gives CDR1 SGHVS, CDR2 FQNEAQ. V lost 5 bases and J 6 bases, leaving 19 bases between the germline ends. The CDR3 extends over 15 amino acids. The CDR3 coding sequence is TGTGCCAGCAGCCCCCGGGGGGGGTGGGCGGCTGAAGCTTTCTTT. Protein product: CASSPRGGWAAEAFF.